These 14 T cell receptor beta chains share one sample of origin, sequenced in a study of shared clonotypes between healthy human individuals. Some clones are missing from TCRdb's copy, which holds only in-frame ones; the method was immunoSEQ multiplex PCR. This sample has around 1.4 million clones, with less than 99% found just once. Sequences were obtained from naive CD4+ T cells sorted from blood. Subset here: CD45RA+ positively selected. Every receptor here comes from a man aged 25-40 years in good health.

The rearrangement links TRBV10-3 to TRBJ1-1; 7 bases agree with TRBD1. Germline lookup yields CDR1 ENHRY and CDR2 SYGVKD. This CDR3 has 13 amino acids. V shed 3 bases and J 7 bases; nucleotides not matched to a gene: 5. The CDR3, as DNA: TGTGCCATCAGTGAACAGGGGACTGATGAAGCTTTCTTT. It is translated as CAISEQGTDEAFF.

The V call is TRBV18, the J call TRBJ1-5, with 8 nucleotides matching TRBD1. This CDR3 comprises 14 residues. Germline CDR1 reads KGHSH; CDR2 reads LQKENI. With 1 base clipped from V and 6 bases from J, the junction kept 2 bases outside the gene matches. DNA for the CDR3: TGTGCCAGCTCACCACGACAGGGGATTCAGCCCCAGCATTTT. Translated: CASSPRQGIQPQHF. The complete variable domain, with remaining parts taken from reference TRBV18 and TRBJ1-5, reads NAGVMQNPRHLVRRRGQEARLRCSPMKGHSHVYWYRQLPEEGLKFMVYLQKENIIDESGMPKERFSAEFPKEGPSILRIQQVVRGDSAAYFCASSPRQGIQPQHFGDGTRLSIL.

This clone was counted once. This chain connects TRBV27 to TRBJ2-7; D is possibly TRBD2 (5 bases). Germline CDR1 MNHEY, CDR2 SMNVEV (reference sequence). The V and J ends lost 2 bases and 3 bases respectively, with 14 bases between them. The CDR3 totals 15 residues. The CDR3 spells CASSLLAGSNYEQYF. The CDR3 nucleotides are TGTGCCAGCAGTTTACTGGCGGGTTCGAACTACGAGCAGTACTTC.

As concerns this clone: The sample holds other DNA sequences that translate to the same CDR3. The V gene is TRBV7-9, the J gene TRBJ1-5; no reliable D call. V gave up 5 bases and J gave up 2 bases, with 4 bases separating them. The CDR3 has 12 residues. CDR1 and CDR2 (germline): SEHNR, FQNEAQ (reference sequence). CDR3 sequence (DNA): TGTGCCAGCAGCCGTGGCAATCAGCCCCAGCATTTT. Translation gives CASSRGNQPQHF.

CDR3 DNA: TGTGCCAGCAGGCGTTTCGGGACTAGTGACCACGAGCAGTACTTC. Amino acid sequence: CASRRFGTSDHEQYF. The chain recombines TRBV7-2 with TRBJ2-7, with TRBD2 identical over 8 bases. CDR3 length equals 15 residues. Per germline, CDR1 SGHTA and CDR2 FQGNSA. The ends lost 6 bases at V and 5 bases at J; junction bases unmatched: 12.

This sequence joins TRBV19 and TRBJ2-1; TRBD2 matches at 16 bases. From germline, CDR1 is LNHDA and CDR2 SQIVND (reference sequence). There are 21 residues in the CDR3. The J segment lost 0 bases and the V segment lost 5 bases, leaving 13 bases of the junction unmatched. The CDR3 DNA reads TGTGCCAGTAGTCCTAACGGGGTTGGGACTAGCGGGAGGGACTCCTACAATGAGCAGTTCTTC. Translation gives CASSPNGVGTSGRDSYNEQFF.

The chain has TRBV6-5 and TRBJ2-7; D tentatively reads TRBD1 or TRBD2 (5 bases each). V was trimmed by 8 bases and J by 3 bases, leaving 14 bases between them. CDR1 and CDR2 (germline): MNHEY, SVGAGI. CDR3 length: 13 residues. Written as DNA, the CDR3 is TGTGCCAGCGCCCTACCTGGGGGCTACGAGCAGTACTTC. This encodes CASALPGGYEQYF.

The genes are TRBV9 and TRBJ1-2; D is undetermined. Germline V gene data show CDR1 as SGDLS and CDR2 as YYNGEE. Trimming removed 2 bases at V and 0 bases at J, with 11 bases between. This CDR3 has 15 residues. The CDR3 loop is CASSVSTEANYGYTF. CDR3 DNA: TGTGCCAGCAGCGTCTCAACGGAGGCTAACTATGGCTACACCTTC.

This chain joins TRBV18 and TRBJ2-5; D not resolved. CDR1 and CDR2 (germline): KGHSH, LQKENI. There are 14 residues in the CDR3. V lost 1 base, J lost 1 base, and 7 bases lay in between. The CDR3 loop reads CASSPQTAQETQYF. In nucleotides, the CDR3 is TGTGCCAGCTCACCACAAACAGCCCAAGAGACCCAGTACTTC.

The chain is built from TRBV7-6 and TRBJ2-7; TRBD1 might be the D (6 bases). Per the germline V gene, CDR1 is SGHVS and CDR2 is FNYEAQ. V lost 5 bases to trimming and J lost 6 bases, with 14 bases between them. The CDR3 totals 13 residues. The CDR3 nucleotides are TGTGCCAGCAGCCCGCAACAGGGAAGCGAGCAGTACTTC. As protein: CASSPQQGSEQYF.

The CDR3 is CAWSVFVGEKLFF. The CDR3 DNA reads as TGTGCCTGGAGTGTCTTTGTCGGTGAAAAACTGTTTTTT. This chain connects TRBV30 to TRBJ1-4; D call uncertain. This CDR3 region has 13 residues. Germline lookup yields CDR1 GTSNPN and CDR2 SVGIG (reference sequence). Trimming cost V 0 bases and J 7 bases, with 9 bases left between them.

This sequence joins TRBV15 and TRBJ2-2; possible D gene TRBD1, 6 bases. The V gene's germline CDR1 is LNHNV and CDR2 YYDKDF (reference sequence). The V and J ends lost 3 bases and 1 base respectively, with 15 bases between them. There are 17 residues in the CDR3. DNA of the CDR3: TGTGCCACCAGCAGTGAAAGGGGGTTGCTGAACACCGGGGAGCTGTTTTTT. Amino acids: CATSSERGLLNTGELFF.

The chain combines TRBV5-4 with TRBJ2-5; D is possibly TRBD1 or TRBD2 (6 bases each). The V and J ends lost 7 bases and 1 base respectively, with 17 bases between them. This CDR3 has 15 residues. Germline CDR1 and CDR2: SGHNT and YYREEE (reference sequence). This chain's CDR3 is CASLLWGRGQETQYF. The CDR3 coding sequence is TGTGCCAGCTTACTATGGGGGCGGGGCCAAGAGACCCAGTACTTC.

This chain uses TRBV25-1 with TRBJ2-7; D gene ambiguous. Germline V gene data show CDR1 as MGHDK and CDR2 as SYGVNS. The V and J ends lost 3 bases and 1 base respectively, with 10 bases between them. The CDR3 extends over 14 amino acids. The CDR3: CASSDRDRSYEQYF. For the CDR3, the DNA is TGTGCCAGCAGTGATCGCGACCGATCCTACGAGCAGTACTTC.